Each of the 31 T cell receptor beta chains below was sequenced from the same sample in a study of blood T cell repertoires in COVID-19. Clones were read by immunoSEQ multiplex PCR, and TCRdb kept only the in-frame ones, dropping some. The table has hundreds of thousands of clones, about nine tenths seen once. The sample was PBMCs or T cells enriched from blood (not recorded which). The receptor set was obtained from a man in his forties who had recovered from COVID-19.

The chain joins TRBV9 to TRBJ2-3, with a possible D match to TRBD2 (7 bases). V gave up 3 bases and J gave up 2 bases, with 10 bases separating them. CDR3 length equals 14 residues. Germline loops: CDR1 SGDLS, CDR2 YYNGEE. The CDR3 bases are TGTGCCAGCAGCGCGCGGGGGCTCACAGATACGCAGTATTTT. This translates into CASSARGLTDTQYF.

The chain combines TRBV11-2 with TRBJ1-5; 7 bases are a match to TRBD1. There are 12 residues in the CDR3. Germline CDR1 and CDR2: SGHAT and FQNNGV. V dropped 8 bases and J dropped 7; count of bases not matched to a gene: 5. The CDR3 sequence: CASSRGRQPQHF. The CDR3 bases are TGTGCCAGCTCGAGGGGGCGGCAGCCCCAGCATTTT.

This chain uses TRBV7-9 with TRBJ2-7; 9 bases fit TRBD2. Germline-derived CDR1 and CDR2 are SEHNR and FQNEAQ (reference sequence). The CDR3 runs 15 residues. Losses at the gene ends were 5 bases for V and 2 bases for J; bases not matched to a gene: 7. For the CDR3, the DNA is TGTGCCAGCAGCACCCAGACTAGCGGACCCTACGAGCAGTACTTC. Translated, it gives CASSTQTSGPYEQYF. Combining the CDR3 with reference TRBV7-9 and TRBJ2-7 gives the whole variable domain DTGVSQNPRHKITKRGQNVTFRCDPISEHNRLYWYRQTLGQGPEFLTYFQNEAQLEKSRLLSDRFSAERPKGSFSTLEIQRTEQGDSAMYLCASSTQTSGPYEQYFGPGTRLTVT.

In DNA form, the CDR3 reads TGTGCCAGCAGCCCGCGCCTAACTAACTATGGCTACACCTTC. Protein sequence: CASSPRLTNYGYTF. This sequence joins TRBV21-1 and TRBJ1-2. TRBV21-1 is a pseudogene. The CDR3 loop spans 14 amino acids.

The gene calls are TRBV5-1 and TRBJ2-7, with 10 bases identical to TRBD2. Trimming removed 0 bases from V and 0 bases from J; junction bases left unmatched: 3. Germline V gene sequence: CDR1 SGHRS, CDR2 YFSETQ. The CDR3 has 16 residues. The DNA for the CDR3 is TGCGCCAGCAGCTTGGCGGCTAGCGGGAGCTCCTACGAGCAGTACTTC. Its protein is CASSLAASGSSYEQYF.

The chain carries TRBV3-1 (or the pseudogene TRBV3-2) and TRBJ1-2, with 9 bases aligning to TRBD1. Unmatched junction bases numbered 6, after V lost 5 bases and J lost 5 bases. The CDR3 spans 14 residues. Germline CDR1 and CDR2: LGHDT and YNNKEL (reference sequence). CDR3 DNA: TGTGCCAGCAGCATACCTGGACAGGGGTATGGCTACACCTTC. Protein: CASSIPGQGYGYTF.

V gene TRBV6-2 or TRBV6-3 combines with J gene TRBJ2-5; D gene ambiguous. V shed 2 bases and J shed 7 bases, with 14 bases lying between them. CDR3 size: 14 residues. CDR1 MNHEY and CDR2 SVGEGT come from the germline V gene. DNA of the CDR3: TGTGCCAGCAGTTACAATCCGGGTTTGGTGACCCAGTACTTC. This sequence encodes CASSYNPGLVTQYF.

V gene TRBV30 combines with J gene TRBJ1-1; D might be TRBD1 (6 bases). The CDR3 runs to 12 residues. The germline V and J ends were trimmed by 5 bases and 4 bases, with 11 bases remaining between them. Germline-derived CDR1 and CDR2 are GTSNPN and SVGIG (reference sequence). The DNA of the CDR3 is TGTGCCTGGGGGGTAGGGGGCACTGAAGCTTTCTTT. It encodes CAWGVGGTEAFF.

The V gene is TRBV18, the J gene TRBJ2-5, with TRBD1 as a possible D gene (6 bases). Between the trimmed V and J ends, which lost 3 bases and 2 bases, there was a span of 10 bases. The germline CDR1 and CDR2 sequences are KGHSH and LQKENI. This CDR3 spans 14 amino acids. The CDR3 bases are TGTGCCAGCTCACCCGGGACAACACAAGAGACCCAGTACTTC. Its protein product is CASSPGTTQETQYF.

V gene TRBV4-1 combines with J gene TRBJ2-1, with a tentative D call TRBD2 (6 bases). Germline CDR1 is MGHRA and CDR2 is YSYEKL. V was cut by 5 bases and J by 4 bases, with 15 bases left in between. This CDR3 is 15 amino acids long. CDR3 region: CASSETSSSYNEQFF. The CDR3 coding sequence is TGCGCCAGCAGCGAGACTAGTTCTTCTTACAATGAGCAGTTCTTC.

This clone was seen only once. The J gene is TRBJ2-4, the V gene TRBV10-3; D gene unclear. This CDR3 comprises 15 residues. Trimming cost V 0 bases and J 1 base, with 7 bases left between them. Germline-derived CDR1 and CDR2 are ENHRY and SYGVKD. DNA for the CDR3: TGTGCCATCAGTGAGTCGAGCCTGGCCAAAAACATTCAGTACTTC. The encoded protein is CAISESSLAKNIQYF.

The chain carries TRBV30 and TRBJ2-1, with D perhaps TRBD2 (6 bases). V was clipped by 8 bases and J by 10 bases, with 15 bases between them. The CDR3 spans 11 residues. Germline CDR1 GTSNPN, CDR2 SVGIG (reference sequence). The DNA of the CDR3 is TGTGCCCTGGGAGGCGGGTGGGAGCAGTTCTTC. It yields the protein CALGGGWEQFF.

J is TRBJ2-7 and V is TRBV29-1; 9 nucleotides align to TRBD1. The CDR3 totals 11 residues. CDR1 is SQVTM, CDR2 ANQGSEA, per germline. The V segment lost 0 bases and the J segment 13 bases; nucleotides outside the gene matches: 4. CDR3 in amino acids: CSVEDEGQGYF. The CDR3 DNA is TGCAGCGTTGAAGACGAGGGACAGGGTTACTTC.

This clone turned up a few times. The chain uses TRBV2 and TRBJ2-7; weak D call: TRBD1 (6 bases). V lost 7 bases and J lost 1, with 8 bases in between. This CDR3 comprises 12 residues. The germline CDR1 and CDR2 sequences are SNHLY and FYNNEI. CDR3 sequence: CASKGQSYEQYF. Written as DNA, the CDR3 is TGTGCCAGCAAAGGACAGTCCTACGAGCAGTACTTC. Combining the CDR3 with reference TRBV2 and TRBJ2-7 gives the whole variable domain EPEVTQTPSHQVTQMGQEVILRCVPISNHLYFYWYRQILGQKVEFLVSFYNNEISEKSEIFDDQFSVERPDGSNFTLKIRSTKLEDSAMYFCASKGQSYEQYFGPGTRLTVT.

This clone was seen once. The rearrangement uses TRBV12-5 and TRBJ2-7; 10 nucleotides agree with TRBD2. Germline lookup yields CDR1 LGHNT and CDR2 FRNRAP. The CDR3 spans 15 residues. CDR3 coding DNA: TGTGCCACCCGGGGGCTAGCGGGAGACCCGTACGAGCAGTACTTC. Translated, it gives CATRGLAGDPYEQYF.

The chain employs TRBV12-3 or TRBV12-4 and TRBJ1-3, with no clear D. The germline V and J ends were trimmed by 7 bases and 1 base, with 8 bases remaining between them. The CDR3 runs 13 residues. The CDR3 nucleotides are TGTGCCAGCAATAACAGTTCTGGAAACACCATATATTTT. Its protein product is CASNNSSGNTIYF.

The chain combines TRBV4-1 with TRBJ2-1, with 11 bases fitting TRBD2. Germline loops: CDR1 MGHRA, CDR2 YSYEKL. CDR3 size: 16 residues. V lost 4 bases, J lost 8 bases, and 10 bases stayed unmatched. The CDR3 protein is CASSLRLAGIVDEQFF. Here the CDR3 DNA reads TGCGCCAGCAGCCTTAGACTAGCGGGGATTGTCGATGAGCAGTTCTTC.

CDR3 amino acids: CASSSNLGRSGEQYF. The CDR3 nucleotides read TGTGCCAGCAGTTCAAATCTCGGGAGGTCGGGTGAGCAGTACTTC. The chain employs TRBV28 and TRBJ2-7; 7 bases match TRBD2. V trimming: 4 bases; J trimming: 7 bases; junction bases outside the gene matches: 13. The CDR3 is 15 amino acids. The V gene's germline CDR1 is MDHEN and CDR2 SYDVKM. The entire variable domain, with the rest obtained from reference TRBV28 and TRBJ2-7, is as follows: DVKVTQSSRYLVKRTGEKVFLECVQDMDHENMFWYRQDPGLGLRLIYFSYDVKMKEKGDIPEGYSVSREKKERFSLILESASTNQTSMYLCASSSNLGRSGEQYFGPGTRLTVT.

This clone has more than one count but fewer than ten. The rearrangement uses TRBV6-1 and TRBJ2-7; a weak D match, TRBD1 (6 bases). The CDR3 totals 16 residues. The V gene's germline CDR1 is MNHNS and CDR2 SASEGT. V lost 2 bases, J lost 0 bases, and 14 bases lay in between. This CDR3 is CASSEHRVLSSYEQYF. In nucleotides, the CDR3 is TGTGCCAGCAGTGAACACAGGGTATTGAGCTCCTACGAGCAGTACTTC.

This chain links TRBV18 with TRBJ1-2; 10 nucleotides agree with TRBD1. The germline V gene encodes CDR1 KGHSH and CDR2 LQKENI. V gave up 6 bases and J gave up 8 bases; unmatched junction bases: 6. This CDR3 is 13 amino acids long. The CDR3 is CASSPGQGSGYTF. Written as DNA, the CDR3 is TGTGCCAGCTCCCCGGGACAGGGGAGCGGCTACACCTTC.

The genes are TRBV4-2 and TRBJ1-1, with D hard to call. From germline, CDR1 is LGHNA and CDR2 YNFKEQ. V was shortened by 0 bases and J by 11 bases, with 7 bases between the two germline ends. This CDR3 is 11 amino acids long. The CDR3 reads CASSQEGSAFF. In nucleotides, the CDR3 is TGTGCCAGCAGCCAAGAGGGCTCGGCTTTCTTT.

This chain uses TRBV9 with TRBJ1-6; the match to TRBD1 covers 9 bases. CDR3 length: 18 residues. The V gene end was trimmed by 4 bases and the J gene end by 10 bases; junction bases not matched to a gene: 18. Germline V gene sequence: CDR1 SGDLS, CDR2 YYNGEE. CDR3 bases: TGTGCCAGCAGCACGGGACAGGGCCCGAGAAGTAAAGCGTCACCCCTCCACTTT. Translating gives CASSTGQGPRSKASPLHF.

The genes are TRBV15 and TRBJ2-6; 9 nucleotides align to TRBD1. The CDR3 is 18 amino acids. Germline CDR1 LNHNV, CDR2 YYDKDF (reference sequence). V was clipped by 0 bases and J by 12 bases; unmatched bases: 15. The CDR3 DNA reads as TGTGCCACCAGCAGAGATTCTGTCGGACAGGGGTCCGTGACCGTCCTGACTTTC. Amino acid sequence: CATSRDSVGQGSVTVLTF.

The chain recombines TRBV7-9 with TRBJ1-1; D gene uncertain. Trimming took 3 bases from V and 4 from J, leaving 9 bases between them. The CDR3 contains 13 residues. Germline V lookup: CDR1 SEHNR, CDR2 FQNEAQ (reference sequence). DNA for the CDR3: TGTGCCAGCAGCTTCGCCGGGAGCACTGAAGCTTTCTTT. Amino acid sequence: CASSFAGSTEAFF.

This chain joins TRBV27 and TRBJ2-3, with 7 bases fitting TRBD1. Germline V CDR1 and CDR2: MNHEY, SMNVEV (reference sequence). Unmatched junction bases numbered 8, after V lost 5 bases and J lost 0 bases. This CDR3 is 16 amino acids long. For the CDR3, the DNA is TGTGCCAGCAGTGAGGGGGACAGCGCTAGCACAGATACGCAGTATTTT. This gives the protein CASSEGDSASTDTQYF.

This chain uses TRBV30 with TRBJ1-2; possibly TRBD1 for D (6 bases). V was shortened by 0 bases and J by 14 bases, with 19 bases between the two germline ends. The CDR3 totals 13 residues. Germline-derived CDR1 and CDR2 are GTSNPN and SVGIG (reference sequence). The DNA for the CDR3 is TGTGCCTGGAGTGTAGGGGGAACAGAACAGCAAACCTTC. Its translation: CAWSVGGTEQQTF.

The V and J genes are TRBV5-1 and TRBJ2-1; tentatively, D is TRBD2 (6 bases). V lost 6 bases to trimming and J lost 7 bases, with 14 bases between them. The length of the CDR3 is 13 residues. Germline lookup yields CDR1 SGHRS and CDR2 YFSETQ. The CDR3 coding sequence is TGCGCCAGCAACATGCCTAGCGAGAATGAGCAGTTCTTC. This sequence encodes CASNMPSENEQFF.

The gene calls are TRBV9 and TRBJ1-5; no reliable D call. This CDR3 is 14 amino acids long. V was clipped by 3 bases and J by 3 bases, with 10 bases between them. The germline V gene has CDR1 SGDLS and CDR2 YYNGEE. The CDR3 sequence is CASSGGRYNQPQHF. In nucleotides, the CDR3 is TGTGCCAGCAGCGGTGGGAGGTACAATCAGCCCCAGCATTTT.

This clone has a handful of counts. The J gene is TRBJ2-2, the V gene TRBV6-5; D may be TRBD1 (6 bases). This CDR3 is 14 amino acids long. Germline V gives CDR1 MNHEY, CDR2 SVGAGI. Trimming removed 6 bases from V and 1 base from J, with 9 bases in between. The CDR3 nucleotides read TGTGCCAGCAGGAAGACAGGGAACACCGGGGAGCTGTTTTTT. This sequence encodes CASRKTGNTGELFF.

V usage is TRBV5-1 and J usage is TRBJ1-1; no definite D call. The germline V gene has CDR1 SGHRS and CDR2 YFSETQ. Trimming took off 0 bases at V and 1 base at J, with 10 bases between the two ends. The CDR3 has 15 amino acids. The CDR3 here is CASSLDGARNTEAFF. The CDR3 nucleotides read TGCGCCAGCAGCTTGGACGGAGCAAGGAACACTGAAGCTTTCTTT.

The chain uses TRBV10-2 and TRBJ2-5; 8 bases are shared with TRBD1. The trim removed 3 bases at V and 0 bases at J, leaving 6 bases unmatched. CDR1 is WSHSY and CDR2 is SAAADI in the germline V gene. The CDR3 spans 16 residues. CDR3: CASSDGQGHDQETQYF. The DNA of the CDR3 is TGCGCCAGCAGTGACGGACAGGGACACGACCAAGAGACCCAGTACTTC.